These 31 T cell receptor beta chains originate from one sample sequenced in a study of CD8+ T cells in alopecia areata. A panel of CD4, CD8alpha, NKG2D, NKG2ACE and other markers served to sort pooled cutaneous lymph node cells. Extracted from the samples, RNA was reverse transcribed into cDNA to serve as the sequencing template. Measured with immunoSEQ multiplex PCR; TCRdb has only the in-frame clones, and not every one. Observed are about 270,000 clones, no singletons, with the top ten taking more than 0.95%. The source material was CD4+ T cells sorted from a lymph node. Receptors originate from a C3H/HeJ mouse with alopecia areata. The strain's MHC haplotype is H2-k.

As concerns this clone: Mouse names are used for the genes. The CDR3 goes on 4 residues after the read ends, and that part is filled in from the germline J gene. The chain links TRBV13-1 to TRBJ1-2; TRBD1 matches at 9 bases. This CDR3 region has 15 residues. Germline-derived CDR1 and CDR2 are NSHNY and SYGAGN. The junction had 6 bases not matched to a gene; V was cut back by 2 bases and J by 4 bases. CDR3 region: CASSELTGGGSDYTF. The DNA read from the CDR3 is TGTGCCAGCAGTGAGCTAACAGGGGGCGGCTCC.

Worth noting for this clone: The gene symbols are mouse symbols. The CDR3 reads CASSDAGAAETLYF. The covered CDR3 bases are TGTGCCAGCAGTGATGCAGGGGCTGCAGAA. This chain connects TRBV13-1 to TRBJ2-3; maybe TRBD1 (6 bases). Read sequence stops 4 residues before the CDR3 end, and the germline J gene provides the missing end. V lost 0 bases, J lost 2 bases, and 7 bases lay in between. The CDR3 is 14 residues long. The V gene's germline CDR1 is NSHNY and CDR2 SYGAGN.

This clone appeared a few times. The germline and genes are mouse ones. The sequenced part of the CDR3 DNA is TGTGCCAGCAGGGGGACTGGGGGGCGATAT. Translated, it gives CASRGTGGRY. The whole CDR3 region reads CASRGTGGRYEQYF. The chain uses TRBV13-3 and TRBJ2-7, with 12 positions matching TRBD2. The read ends 4 residues shy of where the CDR3 ends; the end is completed using the germline J gene. Germline assignment: CDR1 NNHDY and CDR2 SYVADS. CDR3 length: 14 residues.

With regard to this clone: Mouse names are used for the genes. The read comes to an end 4 residues before the CDR3 does, leaving the germline J gene to fill in the end. This sample also contains other DNA sequences that code for the same CDR3. V and J are TRBV19 and TRBJ2-5; TRBD1 might be the D (6 bases). Trimming left V 5 bases short and J 3 bases short, with 10 bases between. This CDR3 comprises 13 residues. Germline assignment: CDR1 FNHDT and CDR2 SITEND (reference sequence). CDR3 bases read: TGTGCCAGCAGCCGGGACATACAAGAC. This translates into CASSRDIQD. The full CDR3 is CASSRDIQDTQYF.

Points on this clone: The gene names here belong to mouse. The read gets to within 4 residues of the CDR3 end, and the germline J gene fills in the rest. The J gene is TRBJ2-3, the V gene TRBV19; no firm D call. The V end lost 2 bases, the J end lost 2 bases, and 6 bases lay between the germline ends. The germline V gene encodes CDR1 FNHDT and CDR2 SITEND (reference sequence). The CDR3 has 13 residues. The CDR3 protein is CASSMTNAETLYF. The CDR3 bases that were read are TGTGCCAGCAGTATGACAAATGCAGAA.

Points on this clone: Genes here carry mouse names. Read coverage stops 4 residues before the CDR3 terminus; the germline J gene supplies the remainder. This chain connects TRBV19 to TRBJ2-1; 9 bases align to TRBD1. V shed 0 bases and J 1 base; nucleotides not matched to a gene: 2. Germline V gene lookup returns CDR1 FNHDT and CDR2 SITEND (reference sequence). The CDR3 has 16 residues. CDR3 protein: CASSIVGTGNYAEQFF. The CDR3 DNA, read in part, is TGTGCCAGCAGTATAGTGGGGACAGGGAACTATGCT.

Comments on this clone: The gene symbols are mouse symbols. The CDR3 goes on 4 residues after the read ends, and that part is filled in from the germline J gene. The V gene is TRBV5, the J gene TRBJ2-5, with 10 nucleotides matching TRBD1. Germline V gene sequence: CDR1 LGHNA, CDR2 YNLKQL (reference sequence). With V trimmed by 2 bases and J by 2 bases, 7 bases remained unmatched. CDR3 length: 17 residues. CDR3 residues: CASSQRQGARGQDTQYF. CDR3 bases read: TGTGCCAGCAGCCAACGACAGGGGGCGCGCGGCCAAGAC.

Notes on this clone: Mouse gene names and germline throughout. The read terminates 4 residues before the CDR3 end, so the remaining end is supplied by the germline J gene. The rearrangement links TRBV1 to TRBJ1-1; 7 bases line up with TRBD1. The germline gives CDR1 NSQYPW, CDR2 LRSPGD (reference sequence). The CDR3 totals 15 residues. V shed 3 bases, J shed 0 bases, and the junction held 4 bases outside the gene matches. CDR3 region: CTCSAHGTANTEVFF. The CDR3 DNA, read in part, is TGCACCTGCAGTGCCCACGGGACAGCAAACACA.

About this clone itself: All gene names here are mouse names. The read ends 4 residues before the CDR3 terminus; that terminus is restored from the germline J gene. Other DNA sequences in this sample translate to the same CDR3. The J gene is TRBJ2-7, the V gene TRBV19; 9 bases agree with TRBD1. Trimming cost V 4 bases and J 3 bases; bases outside gene matches: 2. CDR1 and CDR2 (germline): FNHDT, SITEND (reference sequence). The CDR3 length is 13 residues. The CDR3 region is CASSSTGGYEQYF. The part of the CDR3 DNA that was read is TGTGCCAGCAGTTCGACAGGGGGCTAT.

With regard to this clone: Mouse gene names and germline throughout. The read stops 4 residues short of the end of the CDR3; the missing end is completed from the germline J gene. This CDR3 is also generated by other DNA sequences in the sample. V usage is TRBV13-1 and J usage is TRBJ2-4; no definite D call. This CDR3 spans 13 amino acids. CDR1 NSHNY and CDR2 SYGAGN come from the germline V gene. V lost 2 bases, J lost 0 bases, and 4 bases lay in between. This CDR3 is CASSETSQNTLYF. The CDR3 bases that were read are TGTGCCAGCAGTGAGACAAGTCAAAAC.

About this clone: The gene symbols are mouse symbols. The read comes to an end 4 residues before the CDR3 does, leaving the germline J gene to fill in the end. The V and J genes are TRBV13-2 and TRBJ2-5; 10 bases agree with TRBD2. The CDR3 has 15 residues. The germline CDR1 and CDR2 sequences are NNHNN and SYGAGS (reference sequence). CDR3 DNA, as far as it was read: TGTGCCAGCGGTGATGCCCTGGGGGGGCTAGAC. This encodes CASGDALGGLD. The complete CDR3 reads CASGDALGGLDTQYF.

In this sample, this clone turned up a few times. Gene and germline names: mouse. The CDR3 end is not reached by the read, which stops 4 residues before it; the germline J gene fills it in. V and J are TRBV1 and TRBJ2-7; TRBD2 agrees at 10 bases. The CDR3 length is 15 residues. Germline loops: CDR1 NSQYPW, CDR2 LRSPGD (reference sequence). CDR3 amino acids: CTCSADLGGQYEQYF. The DNA read from the CDR3 is TGCACCTGCAGTGCAGATCTGGGGGGGCAATAT.

A few counts support this clone. Gene names are the mouse ones. From the germline J gene comes the end of the CDR3, since the read stops 3 residues before it. Other DNA sequences in this specimen translate into the identical CDR3. The rearrangement joins TRBV13-2 to TRBJ1-6; 9 positions match TRBD1. TRBJ1-6 is an ORF, and what it does is uncertain. Germline assignment: CDR1 NNHNN and CDR2 SYGAGS (reference sequence). With V trimmed by 5 bases and J by 7 bases, 4 bases remained unmatched. The CDR3 extends over 14 amino acids. CDR3 bases read: TGTGCCAGCGGAGACAGGGGGAGGAATTCGCCC. It specifies CASGDRGRNSP. The full CDR3 protein is CASGDRGRNSPLYF.

As regards this clone: Gene names follow the mouse nomenclature. The sequence runs out 4 residues before the end of the CDR3; the remainder is reconstructed from the germline J gene. The rearrangement uses TRBV5 and TRBJ2-2, with D tentatively TRBD1 (6 bases). V lost 0 bases, J lost 3 bases, and 14 bases lay in between. The CDR3 sequence is 17 residues long. Germline V gene sequence: CDR1 LGHNA, CDR2 YNLKQL (reference sequence). CDR3 sequence reads: CASSQEAAGADTGQLYF. CDR3 bases read: TGTGCCAGCAGCCAAGAAGCCGCAGGGGCGGACACCGGG.

About this clone itself: Gene names follow the mouse nomenclature. The CDR3 goes on 4 residues after the read ends, and that part is filled in from the germline J gene. Other DNA sequences in this sample translate to the same CDR3. This rearrangement joins TRBV1 to TRBJ2-4; 12 bases map to TRBD2. CDR1 and CDR2 (germline): NSQYPW, LRSPGD (reference sequence). The V and J ends lost 2 bases and 2 bases, in that order; junction bases with no gene match: 2. The CDR3 runs 16 residues. The sequenced part of the CDR3 DNA is TGCACCTGCAGTGCACGGACTGGGGGGGTTCAAAAC. Translated: CTCSARTGGVQN. The full CDR3 protein reads CTCSARTGGVQNTLYF.

Worth noting for this clone: Mouse gene names and germline throughout. The read falls 4 residues short of the CDR3 end, and the missing part is taken from the germline J gene. This chain uses TRBV19 with TRBJ2-2, with 8 bases aligning to TRBD1. The J segment lost 1 base and the V segment lost 4 bases, leaving 6 bases of the junction unmatched. CDR1 and CDR2 (germline): FNHDT, SITEND (reference sequence). The CDR3 runs 16 residues. CDR3 DNA, as far as it was read: TGTGCCAGCAGTCCATCCGGGACAGGAAACACCGGG. Translated, it gives CASSPSGTGNTG. The whole CDR3 sequence reads CASSPSGTGNTGQLYF. Full variable domain (remainder filled in from reference TRBV19 and TRBJ2-2): GGIITQTPKFLIGQEGQKLTLKCQQNFNHDTMYWYRQDSGKGLRLIYYSITENDLQKGDLSEGYDASREKKSSFSLTVTSAQKNEMAVFLCASSPSGTGNTGQLYFGEGSKLTVL.

A few counts support this clone. Mouse gene names and germline throughout. The read stops 4 residues short of the end of the CDR3; the missing end is completed from the germline J gene. The J gene is TRBJ2-1, the V gene TRBV1; 9 bases line up with TRBD2. The length of the CDR3 is 15 residues. CDR1 and CDR2 (germline): NSQYPW, LRSPGD (reference sequence). V was clipped by 4 bases and J by 1 base; unmatched bases: 2. CDR3 DNA, as far as it was read: TGCACCTGCAGTGGGGACTGGGAAAACTATGCT. Encoded protein: CTCSGDWENYA. The complete CDR3 sequence is CTCSGDWENYAEQFF.

In regard to this clone: Here the gene names and germline are mouse. CDR3 DNA, as far as it was read: TGTGCCAGCAGCCCCCGGGACTGGGGGGGTTGGTATGCT. This translates into CASSPRDWGGWYA. The whole CDR3 region reads CASSPRDWGGWYAEQFF. The V and J genes are TRBV5 and TRBJ2-1; 13 positions match TRBD2. The missing CDR3 end, 4 residues past where the read stops, is filled in from the germline J gene. J was trimmed by 4 bases and V by 4 bases; bases with no gene match: 7. Looked up from germline, CDR1 is LGHNA and CDR2 is YNLKQL (reference sequence). This CDR3 has 17 amino acids.

As regards this clone: Gene names are mouse gene names. The read halts 4 residues ahead of the CDR3 end, with the missing end drawn from the germline J gene. The J gene is TRBJ2-5, the V gene TRBV13-3; 9 bases match TRBD2. J was trimmed by 0 bases and V by 3 bases; bases with no gene match: 5. The CDR3 covers 16 residues. The germline V gene has CDR1 NNHDY and CDR2 SYVADS. The CDR3 DNA, read in part, is TGTGCCAGCAGTGGGGGACTGGGAAAGAACCAAGAC. It codes for CASSGGLGKNQD. The whole CDR3 is CASSGGLGKNQDTQYF.

To note about this clone: Mouse names are used for the genes. The missing CDR3 end, 4 residues past where the read stops, is filled in from the germline J gene. The chain joins TRBV4 to TRBJ2-1, with 10 nucleotides matching TRBD1. This CDR3 has 14 amino acids. From germline, CDR1 is LGHDT and CDR2 YNNKQL (reference sequence). Incomplete CDR3 DNA: TGTGCCAGCAGCTCCGGGACAGGGGTGGCT. Its protein product is CASSSGTGVA. The CDR3, in full, reads CASSSGTGVAEQFF.

In its sample, this clone was seen a few times. These gene names are mouse names. With the read ending 4 residues before the CDR3 end, the germline J gene is used to fill in that end. The V call is TRBV1, the J call TRBJ2-5, with 8 bases identical to TRBD2. The V segment lost 2 bases and the J segment 2 bases; nucleotides outside the gene matches: 6. Germline V gene data show CDR1 as NSQYPW and CDR2 as LRSPGD (reference sequence). CDR3 size: 16 residues. The CDR3 spells CTCSAQPLGGQDTQYF. The CDR3 bases that were read are TGCACCTGCAGTGCACAGCCCCTGGGGGGCCAAGAC.

Comments on this clone: All gene names here are mouse names. The CDR3 end falls 4 residues outside the read, so it is completed with the germline J gene. The gene calls are TRBV3 and TRBJ2-1; TRBD2 matches at 10 bases. The germline gives CDR1 SNHLY, CDR2 FYNGKV (reference sequence). This CDR3 comprises 15 residues. V shed 5 bases and J 3 bases; nucleotides not matched to a gene: 4. CDR3 amino acids: CASSLGTGVYAEQFF. The CDR3 bases that were read are TGTGCCAGCAGCCTCGGGACTGGGGTCTATGCT.

Concerning this clone itself: Germline and genes: mouse. The DNA ends 4 residues before the CDR3 does, and the rest of the CDR3 is filled in from the germline J gene. V and J are TRBV13-1 and TRBJ1-1; the D gene is possibly TRBD1 (5 bases). This CDR3 has 13 amino acids. The V and J ends lost 6 bases and 0 bases respectively, with 9 bases between them. The V gene's germline CDR1 is NSHNY and CDR2 SYGAGN. The CDR3 is CASTRTTNTEVFF. Incomplete CDR3 DNA: TGTGCCAGCACGCGGACAACAAACACA.

There are a few counts of this clone. The gene symbols are mouse symbols. The sequence runs out 4 residues before the end of the CDR3; the remainder is reconstructed from the germline J gene. The chain combines TRBV13-1 with TRBJ2-1, with TRBD1 identical over 8 bases. This CDR3 comprises 14 residues. V shed 2 bases and J 4 bases; nucleotides not matched to a gene: 2. Germline loops: CDR1 NSHNY, CDR2 SYGAGN. CDR3 protein: CASSDRTGYAEQFF. The part of the CDR3 DNA that was read is TGTGCCAGCAGTGACCGGACAGGGTATGCT.

With regard to this clone: Gene labels here are mouse ones. The observed sequence ends 4 residues before the CDR3 terminus, with the missing tail filled in from the germline J gene. Additional DNA sequences in this sample encode the identical CDR3. V gene TRBV1 combines with J gene TRBJ2-1; 10 nucleotides agree with TRBD1. Trimming removed 0 bases from V and 4 bases from J; junction bases left unmatched: 3. Germline assignment: CDR1 NSQYPW and CDR2 LRSPGD (reference sequence). The CDR3 covers 16 residues. The CDR3 loop is CTCSADRQGAYAEQFF. The CDR3 DNA, read in part, is TGCACCTGCAGTGCAGATCGACAGGGGGCTTATGCT.

As regards this clone: Each gene name is a mouse one. The sequenced part of the CDR3 DNA is TGTGCCAGCAGCCAAGGGACAAATAATTCGCCC. The encoded protein is CASSQGTNNSP. The whole CDR3 sequence reads CASSQGTNNSPLYF. V gene TRBV5 combines with J gene TRBJ1-6; D is possibly TRBD1 (5 bases). Read coverage stops 3 residues before the CDR3 terminus; the germline J gene supplies the remainder. TRBJ1-6 is sorted into the ORF group, with uncertain function. The CDR3 has 14 amino acids. The V gene lost 1 base and the J gene lost 5 bases, with 6 bases spanning the gap. In germline, CDR1 is LGHNA, CDR2 YNLKQL (reference sequence).

Note on this clone: Genes here carry mouse names. The sequenced fragment ends 4 residues before the CDR3 boundary, so the rest is inferred from the germline J gene. V gene TRBV14 combines with J gene TRBJ2-7; 7 bases align to TRBD1. This CDR3 has 14 amino acids. CDR1 is SGHDT, CDR2 FRDEAV, per germline. Incomplete CDR3 DNA: TGTGCCAGCAGTTTGTGGGACAGCCCTTAT. It translates to CASSLWDSPY. The entire CDR3 protein is CASSLWDSPYEQYF.

To note about this clone: The listed genes are named as in mouse. Read data end 4 residues before the CDR3 end; the end is taken from the germline J gene. The chain uses TRBV5 and TRBJ1-1, with TRBD1 matching 9 bases. The CDR3 spans 14 residues. CDR1 is LGHNA, CDR2 YNLKQL, per germline (reference sequence). CDR3 loop: CASSHGTGWTEVFF. The sequenced part of the CDR3 DNA is TGTGCCAGCAGCCACGGGACAGGGTGGACA.

This clone was seen only a few times. Mouse gene names and germline throughout. The observed sequence ends 4 residues before the CDR3 terminus, with the missing tail filled in from the germline J gene. The same CDR3 is also encoded by other DNA sequences in this sample. This sequence joins TRBV5 and TRBJ2-5; weak D call: TRBD2 (5 bases). V was trimmed by 1 base and J by 0 bases, leaving 8 bases between them. Germline CDR1 is LGHNA and CDR2 is YNLKQL (reference sequence). The CDR3 has 15 residues. CDR3 amino acids: CASSQVGDNQDTQYF. The sequenced part of the CDR3 DNA is TGTGCCAGCAGCCAAGTTGGGGATAACCAAGAC.

On this clone: Germline and genes: mouse. With the read ending 4 residues before the CDR3 end, the germline J gene is used to fill in that end. This same CDR3 is encoded by further DNA sequences in the sample. The chain links TRBV1 to TRBJ2-7, with TRBD1 matching over 11 bases. The CDR3 covers 15 residues. Germline V lookup: CDR1 NSQYPW, CDR2 LRSPGD (reference sequence). The sequenced CDR3 bases are TGCACCTGCAGTGCAGGGGGACAGGGGGTTTAT. Its protein is CTCSAGGQGVY. The whole CDR3 protein reads CTCSAGGQGVYEQYF.

By share of the sample, this clone is medium-sized. Each gene name is a mouse one. The read comes to an end 4 residues before the CDR3 does, leaving the germline J gene to fill in the end. This chain joins TRBV19 and TRBJ1-2; the match to TRBD1 covers 7 bases. After removal of 3 bases from V and 0 bases from J, the junction contained 5 bases not matched to a gene. Per the germline V gene, CDR1 is FNHDT and CDR2 is SITEND (reference sequence). The CDR3 runs to 15 residues. The CDR3 DNA, read in part, is TGTGCCAGCAGTACCACCGGGACAGCAAACTCC. This gives the protein CASSTTGTANS. In full, the CDR3 reads CASSTTGTANSDYTF.